This TCR beta chain was identified during a study of T cell repertoires in cytomegalovirus infection. General observations from the study: Accumulated public TCR beta family frequency recognized individuals carrying CMV together with the relevant HLA.

As for this clonotype: Its antigen remains unidentified. The junction departs from germline at one end; a sequencing error may be responsible.

TCRdb independently ran MiXCR on the reads; one entry per CDR3 protein. The table has fewer than 550,000 distinct CDR3 sequences, about 30% seen once. This CDR3 contains 15 residues. Germline V CDR1 and CDR2: MRHNA, SNTAGT. The TCR sequence derives from a human donor in good health (CMV status not recorded). Some clones in this sample may be carry-over from other donors' samples. The specimen sequenced was PBMCs. This rearrangement joins TRBV6-4 to TRBJ2-2, with D possibly TRBD2 on 6 matching bases. CDR3 sequence reads: CASSDSGGTTGELFF. The CDR3 DNA reads as TGTGCCAGCAGCGACTCTGGCGGGACTACCGGGGAGCTGTTTTTT.